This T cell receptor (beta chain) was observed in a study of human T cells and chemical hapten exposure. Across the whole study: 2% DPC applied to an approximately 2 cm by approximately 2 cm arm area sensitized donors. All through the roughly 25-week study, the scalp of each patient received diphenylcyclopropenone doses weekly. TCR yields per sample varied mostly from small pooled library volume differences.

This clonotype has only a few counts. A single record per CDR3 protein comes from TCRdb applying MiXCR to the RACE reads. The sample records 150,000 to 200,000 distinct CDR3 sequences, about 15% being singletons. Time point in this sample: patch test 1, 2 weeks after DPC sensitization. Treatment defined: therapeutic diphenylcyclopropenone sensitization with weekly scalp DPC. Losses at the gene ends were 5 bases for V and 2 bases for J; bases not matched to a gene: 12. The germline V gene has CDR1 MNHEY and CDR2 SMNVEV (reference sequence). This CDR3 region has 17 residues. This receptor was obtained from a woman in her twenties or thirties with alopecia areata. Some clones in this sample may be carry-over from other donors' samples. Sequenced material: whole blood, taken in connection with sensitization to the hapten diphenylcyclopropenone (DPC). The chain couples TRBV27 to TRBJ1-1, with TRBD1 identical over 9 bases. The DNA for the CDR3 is TGTGCCAGCAGTCTCCGTACGACAGGGGGAATTAACACTGAAGCTTTCTTT. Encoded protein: CASSLRTTGGINTEAFF.